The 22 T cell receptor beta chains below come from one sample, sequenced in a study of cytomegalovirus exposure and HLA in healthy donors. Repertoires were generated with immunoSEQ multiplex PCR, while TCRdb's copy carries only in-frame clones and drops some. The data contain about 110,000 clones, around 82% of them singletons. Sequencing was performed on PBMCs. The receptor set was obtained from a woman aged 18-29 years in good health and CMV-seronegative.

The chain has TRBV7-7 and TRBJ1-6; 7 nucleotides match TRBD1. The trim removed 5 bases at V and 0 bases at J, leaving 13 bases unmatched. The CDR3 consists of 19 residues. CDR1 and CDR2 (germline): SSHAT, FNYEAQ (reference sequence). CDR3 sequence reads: CASSRTARGPSSYNSPLHF. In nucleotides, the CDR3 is TGTGCCAGCAGCCGGACCGCAAGGGGGCCGAGCTCCTATAATTCACCCCTCCACTTT.

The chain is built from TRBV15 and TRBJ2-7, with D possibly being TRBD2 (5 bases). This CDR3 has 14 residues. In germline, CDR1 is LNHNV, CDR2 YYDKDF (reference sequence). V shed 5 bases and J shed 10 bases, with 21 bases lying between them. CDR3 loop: CATSGSAGFYKQYF. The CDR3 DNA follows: TGTGCCACCAGCGGTTCCGCGGGCTTCTATAAACAGTACTTC.

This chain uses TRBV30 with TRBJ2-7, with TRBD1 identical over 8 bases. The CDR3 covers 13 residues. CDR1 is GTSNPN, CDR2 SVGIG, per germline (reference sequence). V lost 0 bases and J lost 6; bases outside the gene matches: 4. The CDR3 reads CAWSVDRGFEQYF. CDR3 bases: TGTGCCTGGAGTGTAGACAGGGGATTCGAGCAGTACTTC.

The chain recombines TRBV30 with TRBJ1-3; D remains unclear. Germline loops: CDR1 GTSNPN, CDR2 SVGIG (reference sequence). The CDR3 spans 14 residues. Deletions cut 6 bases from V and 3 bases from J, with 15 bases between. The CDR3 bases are TGTGCCTGCCCAAACTGGGGAGGTGGAAACACCATATATTTT. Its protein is CACPNWGGGNTIYF.

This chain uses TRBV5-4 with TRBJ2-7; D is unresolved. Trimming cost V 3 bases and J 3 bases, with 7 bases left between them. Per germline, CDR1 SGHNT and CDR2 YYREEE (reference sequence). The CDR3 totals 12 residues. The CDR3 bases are TGTGCCAGCAGCTCTGGTAGCTACGAGCAGTACTTC. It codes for CASSSGSYEQYF.

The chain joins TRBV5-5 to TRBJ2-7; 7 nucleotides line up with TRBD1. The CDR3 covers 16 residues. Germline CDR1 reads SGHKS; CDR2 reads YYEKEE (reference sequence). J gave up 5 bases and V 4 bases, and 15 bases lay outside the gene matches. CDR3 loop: CASSLSPGQDGNEQYF. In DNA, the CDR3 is TGTGCCAGCAGCCTCTCGCCCGGACAGGATGGCAACGAGCAGTACTTC.

The CDR3 region has the DNA TGTGCCAGCAGCGCCGGTGCTAGCGGGGATTACAATGAGCAGTTCTTC. It yields the protein CASSAGASGDYNEQFF. The rearrangement uses TRBV9 and TRBJ2-1, with 9 bases aligning to TRBD2. The germline gives CDR1 SGDLS, CDR2 YYNGEE. The J segment lost 4 bases and the V segment lost 3 bases, leaving 8 bases of the junction unmatched. This CDR3 spans 16 amino acids.

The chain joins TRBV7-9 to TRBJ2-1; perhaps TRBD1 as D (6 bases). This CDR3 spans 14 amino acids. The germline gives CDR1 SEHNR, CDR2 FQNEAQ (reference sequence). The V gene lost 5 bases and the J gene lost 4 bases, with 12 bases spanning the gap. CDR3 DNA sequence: TGTGCCAGCAGCATGCTACAGGGATACAATGAGCAGTTCTTC. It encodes CASSMLQGYNEQFF.

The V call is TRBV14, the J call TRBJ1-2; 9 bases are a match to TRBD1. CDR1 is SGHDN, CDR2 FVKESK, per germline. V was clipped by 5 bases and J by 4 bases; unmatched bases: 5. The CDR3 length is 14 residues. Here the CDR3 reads CASSSTGGPYGYTF. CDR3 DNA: TGTGCCAGCAGCTCTACAGGGGGCCCCTATGGCTACACCTTC.

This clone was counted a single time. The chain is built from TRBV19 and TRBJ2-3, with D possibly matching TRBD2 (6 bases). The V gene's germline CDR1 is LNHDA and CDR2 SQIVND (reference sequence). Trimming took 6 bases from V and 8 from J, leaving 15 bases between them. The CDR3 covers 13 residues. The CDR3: CASSRTTVATQYF. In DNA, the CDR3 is TGTGCCAGTAGCCGGACTACCGTAGCTACGCAGTATTTT.

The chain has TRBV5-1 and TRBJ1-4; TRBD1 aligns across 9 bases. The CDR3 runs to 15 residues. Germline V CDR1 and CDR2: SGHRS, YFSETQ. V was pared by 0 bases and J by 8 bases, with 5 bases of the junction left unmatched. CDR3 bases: TGCGCCAGCAGCTTGGAACAGGGGGCGAGGGAAAAACTGTTTTTT. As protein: CASSLEQGAREKLFF. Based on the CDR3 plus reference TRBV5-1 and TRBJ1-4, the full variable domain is KAGVTQTPRYLIKTRGQQVTLSCSPISGHRSVSWYQQTPGQGLQFLFEYFSETQRNKGNFPGRFSGRQFSNSRSEMNVSTLELGDSALYLCASSLEQGAREKLFFGSGTQLSVL.

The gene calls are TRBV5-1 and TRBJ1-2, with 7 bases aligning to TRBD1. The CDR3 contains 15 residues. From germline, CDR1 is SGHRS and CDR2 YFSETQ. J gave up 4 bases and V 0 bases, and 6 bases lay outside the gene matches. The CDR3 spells CASSLEVTGPYGYTF. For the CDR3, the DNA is TGCGCCAGCAGCTTGGAAGTGACAGGGCCCTATGGCTACACCTTC.

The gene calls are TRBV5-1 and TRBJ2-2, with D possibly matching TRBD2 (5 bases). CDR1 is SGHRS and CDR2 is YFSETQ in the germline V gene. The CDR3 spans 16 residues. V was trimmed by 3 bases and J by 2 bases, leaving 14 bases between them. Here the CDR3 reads CASSSLRASNTGELFF. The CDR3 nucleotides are TGCGCCAGCAGCTCCTTGAGGGCATCAAACACCGGGGAGCTGTTTTTT.

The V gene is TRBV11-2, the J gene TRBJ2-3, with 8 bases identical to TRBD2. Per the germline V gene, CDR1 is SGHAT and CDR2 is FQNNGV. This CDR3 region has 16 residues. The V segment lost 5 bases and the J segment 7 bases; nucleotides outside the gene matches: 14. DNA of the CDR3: TGTGCCAGCAGCCCGACCTTTGCGGGGGGATGGAATACGCAGTATTTT. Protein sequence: CASSPTFAGGWNTQYF.

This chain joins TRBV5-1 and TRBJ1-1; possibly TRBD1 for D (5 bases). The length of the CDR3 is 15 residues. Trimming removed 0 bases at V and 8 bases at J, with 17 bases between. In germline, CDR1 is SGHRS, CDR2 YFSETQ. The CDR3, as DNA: TGCGCCAGCAGCTTGGCCCCCGGCAGGGAACCAGAAGCTTTCTTT. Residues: CASSLAPGREPEAFF.

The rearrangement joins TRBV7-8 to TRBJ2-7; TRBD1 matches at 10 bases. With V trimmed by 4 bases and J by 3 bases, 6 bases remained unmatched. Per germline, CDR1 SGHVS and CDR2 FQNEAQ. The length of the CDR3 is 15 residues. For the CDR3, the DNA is TGTGCCAGCAGCTCGGGACAGGGGATATACTACGAGCAGTACTTC. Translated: CASSSGQGIYYEQYF.

DNA for the CDR3: TGTGCCAGCAGTTCCTTTAACCCGGGACAGGGTTTCTATGGCTACACCTTC. Translating it yields CASSSFNPGQGFYGYTF. The chain couples TRBV27 to TRBJ1-2, with 9 bases aligning to TRBD1. V trimming: 4 bases; J trimming: 4 bases; junction bases outside the gene matches: 13. Germline CDR1 reads MNHEY; CDR2 reads SMNVEV (reference sequence). This CDR3 has 17 amino acids.

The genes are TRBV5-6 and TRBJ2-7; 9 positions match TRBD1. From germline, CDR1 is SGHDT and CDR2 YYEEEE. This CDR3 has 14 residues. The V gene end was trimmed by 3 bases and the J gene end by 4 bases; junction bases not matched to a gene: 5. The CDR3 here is CASSSGTGRYEQYF. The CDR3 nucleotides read TGTGCCAGCAGCTCCGGGACAGGGAGGTACGAGCAGTACTTC.

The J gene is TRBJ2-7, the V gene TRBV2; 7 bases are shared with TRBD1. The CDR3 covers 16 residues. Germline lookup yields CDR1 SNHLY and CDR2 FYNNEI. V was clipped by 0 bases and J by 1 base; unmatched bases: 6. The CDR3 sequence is CASSEAETGWSYEQYF. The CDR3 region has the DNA TGTGCCAGCAGTGAAGCGGAGACAGGGTGGTCCTACGAGCAGTACTTC.

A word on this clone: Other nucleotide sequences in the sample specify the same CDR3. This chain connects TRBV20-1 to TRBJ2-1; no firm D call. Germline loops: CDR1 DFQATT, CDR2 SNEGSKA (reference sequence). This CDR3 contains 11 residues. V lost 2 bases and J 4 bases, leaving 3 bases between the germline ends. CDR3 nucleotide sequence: TGCAGTGCTAGACAATACAATGAGCAGTTCTTC. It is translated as CSARQYNEQFF.

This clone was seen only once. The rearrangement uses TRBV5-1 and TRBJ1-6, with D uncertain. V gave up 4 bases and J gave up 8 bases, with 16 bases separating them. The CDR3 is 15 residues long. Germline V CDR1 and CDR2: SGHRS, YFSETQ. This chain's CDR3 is CASSLEQMSDSPLHF. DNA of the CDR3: TGCGCCAGCAGCCTGGAACAGATGAGTGATTCACCCCTCCACTTT.

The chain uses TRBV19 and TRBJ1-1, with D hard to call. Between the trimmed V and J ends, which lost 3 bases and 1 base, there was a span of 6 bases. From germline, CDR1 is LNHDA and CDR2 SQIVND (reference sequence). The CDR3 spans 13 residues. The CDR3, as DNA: TGTGCCAGTAGTATTAACAGGAACACTGAAGCTTTCTTT. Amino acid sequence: CASSINRNTEAFF.